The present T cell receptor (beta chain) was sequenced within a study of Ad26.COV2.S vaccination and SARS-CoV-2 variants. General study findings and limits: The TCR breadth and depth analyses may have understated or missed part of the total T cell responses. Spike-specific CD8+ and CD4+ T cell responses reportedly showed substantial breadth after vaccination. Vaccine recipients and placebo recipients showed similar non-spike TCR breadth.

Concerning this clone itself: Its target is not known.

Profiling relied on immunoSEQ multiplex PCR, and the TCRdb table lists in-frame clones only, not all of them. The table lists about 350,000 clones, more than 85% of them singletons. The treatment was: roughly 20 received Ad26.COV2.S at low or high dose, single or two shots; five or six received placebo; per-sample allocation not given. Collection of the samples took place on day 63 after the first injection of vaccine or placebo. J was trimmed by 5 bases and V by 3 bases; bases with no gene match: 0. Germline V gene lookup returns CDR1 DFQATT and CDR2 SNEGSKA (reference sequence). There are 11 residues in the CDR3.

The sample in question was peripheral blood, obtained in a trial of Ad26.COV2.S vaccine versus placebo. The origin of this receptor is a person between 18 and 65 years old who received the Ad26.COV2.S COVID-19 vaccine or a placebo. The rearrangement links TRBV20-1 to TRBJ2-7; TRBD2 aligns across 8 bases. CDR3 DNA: TGCAGTGCTAGCGGGAGGGACGAGCAGTACTTC. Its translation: CSASGRDEQYF.